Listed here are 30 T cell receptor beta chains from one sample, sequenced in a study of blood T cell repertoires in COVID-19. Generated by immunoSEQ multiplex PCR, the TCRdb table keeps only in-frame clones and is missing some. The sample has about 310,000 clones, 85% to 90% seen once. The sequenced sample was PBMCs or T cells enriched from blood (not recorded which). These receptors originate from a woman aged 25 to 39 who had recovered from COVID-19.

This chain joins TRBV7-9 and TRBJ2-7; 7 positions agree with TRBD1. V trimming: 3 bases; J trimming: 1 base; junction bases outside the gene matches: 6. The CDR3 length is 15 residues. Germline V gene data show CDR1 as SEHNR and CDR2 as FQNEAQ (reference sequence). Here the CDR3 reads CASSLVTGESYEQYF. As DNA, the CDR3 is TGTGCCAGCAGCTTGGTAACAGGGGAATCCTACGAGCAGTACTTC.

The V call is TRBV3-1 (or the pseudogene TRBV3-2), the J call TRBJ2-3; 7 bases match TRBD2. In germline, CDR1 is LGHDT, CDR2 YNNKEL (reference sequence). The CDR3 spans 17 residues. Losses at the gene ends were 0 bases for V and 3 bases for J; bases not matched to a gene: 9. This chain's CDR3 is CASSQERTAGLTDTQYF. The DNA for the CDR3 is TGTGCCAGCAGCCAAGAGCGAACAGCGGGACTTACAGATACGCAGTATTTT.

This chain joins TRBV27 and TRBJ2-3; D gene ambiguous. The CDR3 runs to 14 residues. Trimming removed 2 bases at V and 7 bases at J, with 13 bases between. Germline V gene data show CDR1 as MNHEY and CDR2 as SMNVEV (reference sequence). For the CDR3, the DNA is TGTGCCAGCAGTTTAATTGGCAGCACTAATACGCAGTATTTT. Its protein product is CASSLIGSTNTQYF.

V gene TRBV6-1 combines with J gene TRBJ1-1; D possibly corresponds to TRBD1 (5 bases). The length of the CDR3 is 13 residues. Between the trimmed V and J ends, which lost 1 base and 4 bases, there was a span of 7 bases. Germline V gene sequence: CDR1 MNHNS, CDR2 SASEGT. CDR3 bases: TGTGCCAGCAGTGAAGTGGGGCCCACTGAAGCTTTCTTT. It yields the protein CASSEVGPTEAFF.

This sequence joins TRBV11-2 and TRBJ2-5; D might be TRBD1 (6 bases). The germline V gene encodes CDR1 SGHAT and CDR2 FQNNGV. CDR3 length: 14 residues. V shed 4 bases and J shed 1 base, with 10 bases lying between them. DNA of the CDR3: TGTGCCAGCAGCTCTACAGGGTTCCAAGAGACCCAGTACTTC. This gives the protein CASSSTGFQETQYF.

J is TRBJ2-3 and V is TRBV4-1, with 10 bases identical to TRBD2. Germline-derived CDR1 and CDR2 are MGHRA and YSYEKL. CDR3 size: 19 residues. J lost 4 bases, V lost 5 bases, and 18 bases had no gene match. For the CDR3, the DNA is TGCGCCAGCAGCTCCAAGCCCCGATCTCTAGCGGGAGTGGCAGATACGCAGTATTTT. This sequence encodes CASSSKPRSLAGVADTQYF.

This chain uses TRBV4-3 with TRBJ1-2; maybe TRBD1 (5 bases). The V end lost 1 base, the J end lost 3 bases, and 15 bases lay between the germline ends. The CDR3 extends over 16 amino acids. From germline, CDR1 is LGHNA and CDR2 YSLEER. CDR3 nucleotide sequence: TGCGCCAGCAGCCAAGGCCTCCGGGGGGTCGACTATGGCTACACCTTC. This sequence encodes CASSQGLRGVDYGYTF.

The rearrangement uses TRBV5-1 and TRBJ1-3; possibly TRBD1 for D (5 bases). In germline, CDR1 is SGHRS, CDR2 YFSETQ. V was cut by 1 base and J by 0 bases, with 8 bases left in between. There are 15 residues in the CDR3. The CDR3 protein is CASSLMGGSGNTIYF. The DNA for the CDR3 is TGCGCCAGCAGCTTGATGGGGGGCTCTGGAAACACCATATATTTT.

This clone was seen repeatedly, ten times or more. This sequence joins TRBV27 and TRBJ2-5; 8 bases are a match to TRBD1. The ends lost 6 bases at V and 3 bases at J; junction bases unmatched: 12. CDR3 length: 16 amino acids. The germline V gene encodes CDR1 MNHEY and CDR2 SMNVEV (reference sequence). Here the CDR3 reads CASSLSRTGLKETQYF. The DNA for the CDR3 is TGTGCCAGCAGCCTATCCAGGACAGGGTTAAAAGAGACCCAGTACTTC.

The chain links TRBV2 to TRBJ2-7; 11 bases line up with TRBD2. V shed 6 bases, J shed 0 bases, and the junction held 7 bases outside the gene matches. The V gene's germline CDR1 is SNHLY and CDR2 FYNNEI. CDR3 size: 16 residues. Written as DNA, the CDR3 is TGTGCCAGCAGCACATCGACTAGCGGGGTCTCCTACGAGCAGTACTTC. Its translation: CASSTSTSGVSYEQYF. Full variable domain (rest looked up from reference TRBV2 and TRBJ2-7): EPEVTQTPSHQVTQMGQEVILRCVPISNHLYFYWYRQILGQKVEFLVSFYNNEISEKSEIFDDQFSVERPDGSNFTLKIRSTKLEDSAMYFCASSTSTSGVSYEQYFGPGTRLTVT.

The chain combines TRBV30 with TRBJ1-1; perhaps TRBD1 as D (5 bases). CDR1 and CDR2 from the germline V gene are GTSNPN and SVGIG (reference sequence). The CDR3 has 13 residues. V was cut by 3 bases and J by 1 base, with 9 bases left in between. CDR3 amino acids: CAWRVTGNTEAFF. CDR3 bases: TGTGCCTGGAGAGTCACAGGGAACACTGAAGCTTTCTTT.

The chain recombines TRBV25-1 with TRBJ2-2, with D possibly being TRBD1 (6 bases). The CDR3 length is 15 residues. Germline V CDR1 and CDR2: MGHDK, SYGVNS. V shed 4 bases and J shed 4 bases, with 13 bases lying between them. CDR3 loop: CASSARGRGTGELFF. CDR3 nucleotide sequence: TGTGCCAGCAGTGCCAGGGGTCGCGGCACCGGGGAGCTGTTTTTT.

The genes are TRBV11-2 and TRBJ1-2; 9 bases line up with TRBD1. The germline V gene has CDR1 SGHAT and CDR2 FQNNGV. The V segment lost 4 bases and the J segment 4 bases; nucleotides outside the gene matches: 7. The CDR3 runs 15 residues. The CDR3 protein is CASSWGQGEIYGYTF. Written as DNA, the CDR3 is TGTGCCAGCAGCTGGGGACAGGGAGAAATCTATGGCTACACCTTC.

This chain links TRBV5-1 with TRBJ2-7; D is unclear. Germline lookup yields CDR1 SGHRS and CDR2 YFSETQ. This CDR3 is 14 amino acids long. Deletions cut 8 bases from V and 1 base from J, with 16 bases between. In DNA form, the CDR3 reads TGCGCCAGTTCTAGAGGTCTCAGTTCCTACGAGCAGTACTTC. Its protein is CASSRGLSSYEQYF.

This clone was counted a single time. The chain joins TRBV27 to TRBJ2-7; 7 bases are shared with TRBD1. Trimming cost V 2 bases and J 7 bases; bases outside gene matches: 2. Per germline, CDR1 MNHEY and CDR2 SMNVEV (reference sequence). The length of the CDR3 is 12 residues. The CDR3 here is CASSLNRGEQYF. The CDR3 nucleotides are TGTGCCAGCAGTTTAAACAGGGGTGAGCAGTACTTC.

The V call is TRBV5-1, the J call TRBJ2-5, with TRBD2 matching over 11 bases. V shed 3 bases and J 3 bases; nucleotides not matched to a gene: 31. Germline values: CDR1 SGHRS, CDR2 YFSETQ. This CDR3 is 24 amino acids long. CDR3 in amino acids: CASSSDLGHGTSGLQPRREETQYF. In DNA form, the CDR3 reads TGCGCCAGCAGCTCGGACTTAGGACACGGGACTAGCGGCCTACAACCCCGTCGGGAAGAGACCCAGTACTTC.

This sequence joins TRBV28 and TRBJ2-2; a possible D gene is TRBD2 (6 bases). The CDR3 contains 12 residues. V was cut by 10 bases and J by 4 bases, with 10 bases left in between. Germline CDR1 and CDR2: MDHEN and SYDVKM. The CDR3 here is CATPGGTGELFF. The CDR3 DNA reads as TGTGCCACCCCCGGGGGCACCGGGGAGCTGTTTTTT. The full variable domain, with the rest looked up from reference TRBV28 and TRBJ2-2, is DVKVTQSSRYLVKRTGEKVFLECVQDMDHENMFWYRQDPGLGLRLIYFSYDVKMKEKGDIPEGYSVSREKKERFSLILESASTNQTSMYLCATPGGTGELFFGEGSRLTVL.

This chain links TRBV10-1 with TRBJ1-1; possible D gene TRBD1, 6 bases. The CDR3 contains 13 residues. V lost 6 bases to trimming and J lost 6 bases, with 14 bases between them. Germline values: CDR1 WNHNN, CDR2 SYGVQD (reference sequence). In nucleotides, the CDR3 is TGCGCCAGCAGCCCCCAACAGGGATCTGAAGCTTTCTTT. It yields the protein CASSPQQGSEAFF.

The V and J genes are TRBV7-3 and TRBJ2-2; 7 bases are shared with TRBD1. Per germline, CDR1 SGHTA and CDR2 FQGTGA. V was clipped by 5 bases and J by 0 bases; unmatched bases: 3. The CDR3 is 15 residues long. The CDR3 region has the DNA TGTGCCAGCAGCCCCGGGACAGCGAACACCGGGGAGCTGTTTTTT. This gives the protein CASSPGTANTGELFF. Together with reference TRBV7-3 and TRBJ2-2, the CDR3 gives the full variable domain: GAGVSQTPSNKVTEKGKYVELRCDPISGHTALYWYRQSLGQGPEFLIYFQGTGAADDSGLPNDRFFAVRPEGSVSTLKIQRTERGDSAVYLCASSPGTANTGELFFGEGSRLTVL.

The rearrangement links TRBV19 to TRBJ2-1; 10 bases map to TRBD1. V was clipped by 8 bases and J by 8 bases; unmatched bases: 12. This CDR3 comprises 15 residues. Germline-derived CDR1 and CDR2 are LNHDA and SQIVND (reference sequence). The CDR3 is CASAPGQGNFDEQFF. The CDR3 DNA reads TGTGCCAGTGCTCCGGGACAGGGGAATTTCGATGAGCAGTTCTTC.

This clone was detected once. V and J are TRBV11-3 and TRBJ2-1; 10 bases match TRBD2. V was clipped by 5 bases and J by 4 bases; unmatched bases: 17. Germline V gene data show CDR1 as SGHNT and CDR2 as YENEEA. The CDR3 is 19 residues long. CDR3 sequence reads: CASSPSAGLASSWYNEQFF. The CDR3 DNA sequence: TGTGCCAGCAGCCCCAGTGCGGGACTAGCGTCGAGCTGGTACAATGAGCAGTTCTTC.

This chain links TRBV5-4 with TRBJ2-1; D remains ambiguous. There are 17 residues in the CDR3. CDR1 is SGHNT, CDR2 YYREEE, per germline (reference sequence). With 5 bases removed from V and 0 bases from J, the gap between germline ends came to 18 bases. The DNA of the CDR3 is TGTGCCAGCAGTTCCGACTGGGTGGCTGGCTCCTACAATGAGCAGTTCTTC. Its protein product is CASSSDWVAGSYNEQFF. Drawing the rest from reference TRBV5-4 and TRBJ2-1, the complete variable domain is ETGVTQSPTHLIKTRGQQVTLRCSSQSGHNTVSWYQQALGQGPQFIFQYYREEENGRGNFPPRFSGLQFPNYSSELNVNALELDDSALYLCASSSDWVAGSYNEQFFGPGTRLTVL.

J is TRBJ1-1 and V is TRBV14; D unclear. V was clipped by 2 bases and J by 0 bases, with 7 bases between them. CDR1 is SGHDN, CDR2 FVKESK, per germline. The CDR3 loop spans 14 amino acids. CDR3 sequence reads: CASSQTGLNTEAFF. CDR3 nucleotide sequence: TGTGCCAGCAGCCAAACGGGGTTGAACACTGAAGCTTTCTTT.

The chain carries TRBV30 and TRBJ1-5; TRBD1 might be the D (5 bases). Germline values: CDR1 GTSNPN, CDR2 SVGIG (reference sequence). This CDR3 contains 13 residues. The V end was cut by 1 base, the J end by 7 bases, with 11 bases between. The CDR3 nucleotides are TGTGCCTGGAGTGCGGGAGGGGACCAGCCCCAGCATTTT. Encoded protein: CAWSAGGDQPQHF.

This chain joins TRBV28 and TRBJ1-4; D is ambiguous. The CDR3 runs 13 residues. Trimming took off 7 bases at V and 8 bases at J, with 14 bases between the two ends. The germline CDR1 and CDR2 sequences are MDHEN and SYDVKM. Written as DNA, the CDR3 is TGTGCCAGCACCCTGGCCGTTCGCGAAAAACTGTTTTTT. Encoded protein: CASTLAVREKLFF.

The CDR3 DNA sequence: TGTGCCAGTAGTATGGGGAGGACTCCCGGATACGAGCAGTACTTC. Encoded protein: CASSMGRTPGYEQYF. The chain recombines TRBV19 with TRBJ2-7; the D gene is possibly TRBD2 (6 bases). The CDR3 is 15 residues long. The germline V and J ends were trimmed by 3 bases and 4 bases, with 16 bases remaining between them. From germline, CDR1 is LNHDA and CDR2 SQIVND (reference sequence).

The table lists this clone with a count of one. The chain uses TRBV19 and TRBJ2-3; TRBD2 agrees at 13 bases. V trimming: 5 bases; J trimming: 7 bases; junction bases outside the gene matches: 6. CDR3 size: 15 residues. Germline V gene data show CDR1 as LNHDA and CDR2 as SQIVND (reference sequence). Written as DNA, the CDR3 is TGTGCCAGTAGTTTACGACTAGCGGGAGGTAATACGCAGTATTTT. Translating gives CASSLRLAGGNTQYF.

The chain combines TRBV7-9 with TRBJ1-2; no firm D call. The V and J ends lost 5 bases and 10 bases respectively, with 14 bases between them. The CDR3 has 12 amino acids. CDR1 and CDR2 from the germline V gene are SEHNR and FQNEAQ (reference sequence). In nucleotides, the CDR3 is TGTGCCAGCAGCGGCCTTTTAGACTCCTACACCTTC. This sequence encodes CASSGLLDSYTF.

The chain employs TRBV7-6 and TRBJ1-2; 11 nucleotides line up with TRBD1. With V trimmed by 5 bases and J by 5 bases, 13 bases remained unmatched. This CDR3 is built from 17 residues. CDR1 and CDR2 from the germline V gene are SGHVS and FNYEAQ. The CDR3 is CASSIRTGGPFNYGYTF. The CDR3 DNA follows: TGTGCCAGCAGCATCCGGACAGGGGGCCCTTTCAATTATGGCTACACCTTC. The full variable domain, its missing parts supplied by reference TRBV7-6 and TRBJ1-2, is GAGVSQSPRYKVTKRGQDVALRCDPISGHVSLYWYRQALGQGPEFLTYFNYEAQQDKSGLPNDRFSAERPEGSISTLTIQRTEQRDSAMYRCASSIRTGGPFNYGYTFGSGTRLTVV.

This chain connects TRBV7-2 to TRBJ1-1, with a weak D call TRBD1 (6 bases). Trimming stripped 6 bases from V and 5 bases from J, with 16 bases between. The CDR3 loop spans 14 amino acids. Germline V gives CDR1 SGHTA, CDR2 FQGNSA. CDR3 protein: CASRQGGGGTEAFF. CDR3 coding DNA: TGTGCCAGCAGGCAGGGAGGGGGAGGAACTGAAGCTTTCTTT.